This T cell receptor (beta chain) comes out of a study of molecular identifiers for immune sequencing clone quantification. From the PCR reads, TCRdb called clonotypes with MiXCR, one entry per CDR3 protein. The data hold 400,000 to 600,000 distinct CDR3 sequences, with about a fifth observed a single time. CDR3 length: 13 amino acids. The germline V and J ends were trimmed by 0 bases and 2 bases, with 5 bases remaining between them. From germline, CDR1 is LNHDA and CDR2 SQIVND (reference sequence). As to this clonotype: The CDR3 does not end in the conserved phenylalanine or tryptophan, so this is likely a read error.

Sequencing was performed on naive CD8+ T cells from blood, with Jurkat cell RNA spiked in. Subset given: FACS-sorted CD8+CD4-CCR7+CD45RA+ naive T cells. The chain links TRBV19 to TRBJ2-7; D is unclear. The sequence was obtained from a human donor in good health. Some libraries in this study had Jurkat cell RNA spiked in. CDR3 in amino acids: CASSIDGAYEQYS. DNA of the CDR3: TGTGCCAGTAGTATAGACGGAGCCTACGAGCAGTACTCC.